Sequencing of this TCR beta chain was carried out in a study of CD8 T cells in ankylosing spondylitis. Overall study findings and caveats: Several of the motif variants were reported before in synovial fluid and blood from reactive arthritis. Seemingly distinctive of ankylosing spondylitis blood was a TCR beta motif formed by eight highly homologous variants.

This clonotype was recorded at least ten times. The antigen is unknown. TCRdb re-called the 5' RACE reads through MiXCR, storing one row per CDR3 protein. This repertoire shows about 200,000 distinct CDR3 sequences, around a quarter found once; its top ten account for under 8%. The sample was blood, either unsorted or a sorted T cell fraction (not recorded which). The receptor was isolated from a male donor with ankylosing spondylitis or in good health (not recorded which).

This CDR3 is CASSYLAGESYEQYF. The CDR3 DNA sequence: TGTGCCAGCAGTTATCTAGCGGGAGAAAGTTACGAGCAGTACTTC. The J gene is TRBJ2-7, the V gene TRBV12-3 or TRBV12-4, with 10 bases aligning to TRBD2. V was clipped by 4 bases and J by 4 bases; unmatched bases: 7. CDR3 length: 15 residues.